A selection of T cell receptor beta chains follows, all from one sample in a study of cytomegalovirus exposure and HLA in healthy donors. Here immunoSEQ multiplex PCR was the method, and the copy in TCRdb shows in-frame clones only, minus some. The table includes around 120,000 clones, about 86% detected once. The sample was PBMCs. The receptor set was obtained from a woman aged 30 to 39 in good health and CMV-seronegative. CDR3s include the opening cysteine and the closing phenylalanine or tryptophan. A D gene is named only where the DNA matches it firmly. Expanded clones are given a class, and other clones once, few, many or no size at all.

d_gene,j_gene,v_gene,abundance,CDR3nt,CDR3aa
-,TRBJ1-2,TRBV7-2,-,TGTGCCAGCAGCTTTAACGAGTGGGGCCGGCATGGCTACACCTTC,CASSFNEWGRHGYTF
TRBD2,TRBJ2-1,TRBV5-1,-,TGCGCCAGCAGCTTGGCCGGGCTAGCGGGACTCTACAATGAGCAGTTCTTC,CASSLAGLAGLYNEQFF
TRBD1,TRBJ1-1,TRBV28,-,TGTGCCAGCAGTTTAGTCCCGGGACAGGGAAAGGACACTGAAGCTTTCTTT,CASSLVPGQGKDTEAFF
TRBD2,TRBJ2-5,TRBV28,-,TGTGCCAGCAGTCTCCTCCCACTAGCGGGAGTTAAAGAGACCCAGTACTTC,CASSLLPLAGVKETQYF
TRBD1,TRBJ2-3,TRBV10-3,once,TGTGCCATCAGTGGTGGGGTGGACAGGGGGCGCGGTACGCAGTATTTT,CAISGGVDRGRGTQYF
-,TRBJ2-2,TRBV29-1,-,TGCAGCGTAGGGGGGGGGCGTGTTGAAAGTGGGACCGGGGAGCTGTTTTTT,CSVGGGRVESGTGELFF
-,TRBJ2-2,TRBV7-9,-,TGTGCCAGCAGCCTACCCCCGAACACCGGGGAGCTGTTTTTT,CASSLPPNTGELFF
TRBD2,TRBJ2-7,TRBV19,-,TGTGCCAGTAGTATTGTAGCGGGAGCTGGATACGAGCAGTACTTC,CASSIVAGAGYEQYF
-,TRBJ2-5,TRBV28,-,TGTGCCAGCAGTTTAGGGGGAGGTCACGGCCAAGAGACCCAGTACTTC,CASSLGGGHGQETQYF
-,TRBJ1-6,TRBV10-3,once,TGTGCCATCCATCCAGGGCCGCCCGTGACTAATTCACCCCTCCACTTT,CAIHPGPPVTNSPLHF
-,TRBJ2-7,TRBV28,few,TGTGCCAGCAGTTTACAGGGGTACGAGCAGTACTTC,CASSLQGYEQYF
TRBD2,TRBJ2-5,TRBV5-1,-,TGCGCCAGCAGCTATAGCGGGAGATACCAAGAGACCCAGTACTTC,CASSYSGRYQETQYF
-,TRBJ2-7,TRBV15,-,TGTGCCACCAGCCCCCAATTGGAGGGGGCTAACGAGCAGTACTTC,CATSPQLEGANEQYF
TRBD1,TRBJ2-5,TRBV7-2,once,TGTGCCAGCAGCGGGCCGGGACAGGGGTGGGAGACCCAGTACTTC,CASSGPGQGWETQYF
-,TRBJ1-5,TRBV28,once,TGTGCCAGCAGTCCCACCGACGGACAGTATAGCAATCAGCCCCAGCATTTT,CASSPTDGQYSNQPQHF
-,TRBJ2-3,TRBV11-2,once,TGTGCCAGCAGCTTAGATGGGGCAGGGCAGCGTCATACGCAGTATTTT,CASSLDGAGQRHTQYF
-,TRBJ1-1,TRBV28,-,TGTGCCAGCAGCCCCCTACAGGAGAACACTGAAGCTTTCTTT,CASSPLQENTEAFF
TRBD2,TRBJ2-1,TRBV28,-,TGTGCCAGCAGTTCTCCGGCTAGCGGGGGTGTGAATGAGCAGTTCTTC,CASSSPASGGVNEQFF
TRBD2,TRBJ2-1,TRBV28,-,TGTGCCAGCAGTTTATATACGAGGGCGGGGGATGAGCAGTTCTTC,CASSLYTRAGDEQFF
TRBD1,TRBJ1-4,TRBV19,-,TGTGCCAGTAGTATGGGACAGGGATTTACTAATGAAAAACTGTTTTTT,CASSMGQGFTNEKLFF
TRBD1,TRBJ1-5,TRBV6-6,once,TGTGCCAGCAGTAAGGACAGGGGGTCTCAGCCCCAGCATTTT,CASSKDRGSQPQHF
TRBD1,TRBJ2-2,TRBV19,-,TGTGCCAGTTCCGGGACAGGGATCACCGGGGAGCTGTTTTTT,CASSGTGITGELFF
TRBD2,TRBJ2-7,TRBV6-1,few,TGTGCCAGTTCCGGAGCGGGGCTGGGGGGGGAGCAGTACTTC,CASSGAGLGGEQYF
TRBD2,TRBJ2-1,TRBV27,-,TGTGCCAGCAACCACGGGACTAGCGGCTACAATGAGCAGTTCTTC,CASNHGTSGYNEQFF
-,TRBJ1-5,TRBV15,-,TGTGCCACCAAGGCGGCAGACTTAAACAATCAGCCCCAGCATTTT,CATKAADLNNQPQHF
-,TRBJ2-1,TRBV4-1,-,TGCGCCAGCAGCCAAGATCGAAGCGCCAGCACCTACAATGAGCAGTTCTTC,CASSQDRSASTYNEQFF
TRBD2,TRBJ2-3,TRBV5-1,-,TGCGCCAGCAGCTTGGGTGCTAGCGGGAGTATCCCAGATACGCAGTATTTT,CASSLGASGSIPDTQYF